Below are 29 T cell receptor beta chains sequenced from a single sample in a study of control samples from healthy donors and cancer patients. Method: immunoSEQ multiplex PCR; TCRdb's copy keeps in-frame clones and lacks some. The sample consists of 160,000 or so clones, about 94% of them appearing once. Sequencing used blood. The source of these receptors is a middle-aged woman in good health.

The chain carries TRBV29-1 and TRBJ2-1; tentative D call: TRBD2 (6 bases). CDR3 length: 18 residues. The ends were cut back, 3 bases at V and 0 bases at J, with 21 bases in the middle. From germline, CDR1 is SQVTM and CDR2 ANQGSEA. In DNA, the CDR3 is TGCAGCGTTGAGAGGGGTGTAGGAGGGGAGGCCTCCTACAATGAGCAGTTCTTC. Its protein is CSVERGVGGEASYNEQFF.

The chain uses TRBV4-1 and TRBJ2-1; the match to TRBD1 covers 8 bases. Unmatched junction bases numbered 7, after V lost 2 bases and J lost 7 bases. The CDR3 is made up of 15 amino acids. The germline CDR1 and CDR2 sequences are MGHRA and YSYEKL. The CDR3 nucleotides are TGCGCCAGCAGCCAACCAGGACAGGGAAGGAATGAGCAGTTCTTC. Translated: CASSQPGQGRNEQFF.

The genes are TRBV9 and TRBJ2-1; 8 bases agree with TRBD1. This CDR3 is 15 amino acids long. Germline CDR1 reads SGDLS; CDR2 reads YYNGEE. Trimming took 3 bases from V and 7 from J; bases not matched to a gene: 9. CDR3 region: CASSARQGFPNEQFF. CDR3 DNA sequence: TGTGCCAGCAGCGCTCGACAGGGGTTCCCAAATGAGCAGTTCTTC.

The V and J genes are TRBV15 and TRBJ1-5; D gene uncertain. Trimming stripped 0 bases from V and 4 bases from J, with 7 bases between. The CDR3 loop spans 14 amino acids. Germline V gives CDR1 LNHNV, CDR2 YYDKDF (reference sequence). This chain's CDR3 is CATSRDRVNQPQHF. In DNA form, the CDR3 reads TGTGCCACCAGCAGAGATCGAGTAAATCAGCCCCAGCATTTT.

This sequence joins TRBV12-3 or TRBV12-4 and TRBJ2-3; D is undetermined. There are 13 residues in the CDR3. The germline V and J ends were trimmed by 6 bases and 3 bases, with 10 bases remaining between them. This chain's CDR3 is CASRGGLTDTQYF. The CDR3 coding sequence is TGTGCCAGCAGGGGCGGTCTGACAGATACGCAGTATTTT.

This chain links TRBV7-9 with TRBJ1-1; a weak D match, TRBD1 (6 bases). The germline V gene has CDR1 SEHNR and CDR2 FQNEAQ (reference sequence). Trimming stripped 5 bases from V and 11 bases from J, with 12 bases between. The CDR3 loop spans 11 amino acids. DNA of the CDR3: TGTGCCAGCAGCGTACAGGGATTTGCTTTCTTT. Protein sequence: CASSVQGFAFF.

This chain joins TRBV6-2 or TRBV6-3 and TRBJ2-7; D could derive from TRBD1 or TRBD2 (5 bases each). There are 13 residues in the CDR3. Between the trimmed V and J ends, which lost 2 bases and 4 bases, there was a span of 9 bases. The germline V gene encodes CDR1 MNHEY and CDR2 SVGEGT. The CDR3 region has the DNA TGTGCCAGCAGTTACGGGAGACAGTACGAGCAGTACTTC. This encodes CASSYGRQYEQYF.

Concerning this clone itself: This same CDR3 is encoded by further DNA sequences in the sample. The CDR3: CASSLAGNRGRYGNTIYF. In DNA, the CDR3 is TGTGCCAGCAGCTTAGCGGGTAACAGGGGGCGGTATGGAAACACCATATATTTT. The chain is built from TRBV7-2 and TRBJ1-3, with TRBD1 matching 9 bases. CDR3 length: 18 amino acids. The junction had 9 bases not matched to a gene; V was cut back by 0 bases and J by 3 bases. CDR1 is SGHTA, CDR2 FQGNSA, per germline.

The rearrangement joins TRBV28 to TRBJ1-3, with 7 bases lining up with TRBD1. CDR1 MDHEN and CDR2 SYDVKM come from the germline V gene. This CDR3 has 13 amino acids. The J segment lost 7 bases and the V segment lost 5 bases, leaving 5 bases of the junction unmatched. In DNA, the CDR3 is TGTGCCAGCAGTACAGGGGTATGGAACACCATATATTTT. Its translation is CASSTGVWNTIYF.

The J gene is TRBJ1-5, the V gene TRBV7-3; D is perhaps TRBD1 (5 bases). Per the germline V gene, CDR1 is SGHTA and CDR2 is FQGTGA. The CDR3 is 13 residues long. V was shortened by 3 bases and J by 4 bases, with 7 bases between the two germline ends. This CDR3 is CASSLRGNQPQHF. CDR3 bases: TGTGCCAGCAGCTTGCGGGGGAATCAGCCCCAGCATTTT.

J is TRBJ2-3 and V is TRBV7-2, with D unclear. The V gene's germline CDR1 is SGHTA and CDR2 FQGNSA. Trimming left V 2 bases short and J 2 bases short, with 11 bases between. The CDR3 covers 15 residues. CDR3: CASSLLGHTTDTQYF. The CDR3 DNA reads TGTGCCAGCAGCTTACTTGGGCATACCACAGATACGCAGTATTTT. The variable domain in full, with the rest retrieved from reference TRBV7-2 and TRBJ2-3, is GAGVSQSPSNKVTEKGKDVELRCDPISGHTALYWYRQSLGQGLEFLIYFQGNSAPDKSGLPSDRFSAERTGGSVSTLTIQRTQQEDSAVYLCASSLLGHTTDTQYFGPGTRLTVL.

The chain has TRBV29-1 and TRBJ2-7; 8 bases match TRBD1. Trimming removed 7 bases from V and 6 bases from J; junction bases left unmatched: 8. The CDR3 has 12 amino acids. Germline CDR1 reads SQVTM; CDR2 reads ANQGSEA. The CDR3 DNA is TGCAGCGCGAAAGGACAGGGCAGCGAGCAGTACTTC. As protein: CSAKGQGSEQYF.

The gene calls are TRBV5-1 and TRBJ2-7, with a weak D call TRBD1 (6 bases). V shed 4 bases and J shed 3 bases, with 17 bases lying between them. The CDR3 extends over 15 amino acids. Germline loops: CDR1 SGHRS, CDR2 YFSETQ. Written as DNA, the CDR3 is TGCGCCAGCAGCGCAAAACCGGGACACCGCTACGAGCAGTACTTC. This sequence encodes CASSAKPGHRYEQYF.

This rearrangement joins TRBV5-6 to TRBJ2-7; D unresolved. This CDR3 is 12 amino acids long. The germline CDR1 and CDR2 sequences are SGHDT and YYEEEE. Trimming stripped 0 bases from V and 3 bases from J, with 4 bases between. The DNA of the CDR3 is TGTGCCAGCAGCTTGGGGGTCTACGAGCAGTACTTC. Protein product: CASSLGVYEQYF.

The V gene is TRBV19, the J gene TRBJ1-2, with D hard to call. V was trimmed by 3 bases and J by 4 bases, leaving 9 bases between them. CDR3 size: 13 residues. Per germline, CDR1 LNHDA and CDR2 SQIVND (reference sequence). The CDR3, as DNA: TGTGCCAGTAGTATCGGATTCCGCTATGGCTACACCTTC. Protein product: CASSIGFRYGYTF.

The chain employs TRBV19 and TRBJ1-5; D gene unclear. Between the trimmed V and J ends, which lost 1 base and 4 bases, there was a span of 2 bases. The CDR3 has 12 residues. The germline V gene encodes CDR1 LNHDA and CDR2 SQIVND (reference sequence). The CDR3 spells CASSIANQPQHF. The CDR3 region has the DNA TGTGCCAGTAGTATAGCGAATCAGCCCCAGCATTTT.

This sequence joins TRBV11-3 and TRBJ1-1; no definite D call. The germline V gene encodes CDR1 SGHNT and CDR2 YENEEA. Trimming left V 3 bases short and J 1 base short, with 3 bases between. The length of the CDR3 is 12 residues. The chain's CDR3 is CASSLENTEAFF. CDR3 coding DNA: TGTGCCAGCAGCTTGGAGAACACTGAAGCTTTCTTT.

The V call is TRBV6-2 or TRBV6-3, the J call TRBJ2-2; 13 bases line up with TRBD2. CDR1 MNHEY and CDR2 SVGEGT come from the germline V gene. Losses at the gene ends were 5 bases for V and 4 bases for J; bases not matched to a gene: 1. The CDR3 spans 15 residues. The CDR3 bases are TGTGCCAGCAGTCGACTAGCGGGAGGCACCGGGGAGCTGTTTTTT. Residues: CASSRLAGGTGELFF.

The J gene is TRBJ1-5, the V gene TRBV2; tentative D call: TRBD1 (5 bases). Trimming stripped 5 bases from V and 2 bases from J, with 7 bases between. The CDR3 has 13 residues. Looked up from germline, CDR1 is SNHLY and CDR2 is FYNNEI. The chain's CDR3 is CASSQGGNQPQHF. CDR3 nucleotides: TGTGCCAGCAGTCAGGGAGGCAATCAGCCCCAGCATTTT.

V and J are TRBV7-8 and TRBJ1-1; TRBD1 agrees at 8 bases. After removal of 5 bases from V and 0 bases from J, the junction contained 8 bases not matched to a gene. The CDR3 is made up of 16 amino acids. The germline V gene encodes CDR1 SGHVS and CDR2 FQNEAQ. The CDR3 protein is CASSPRQGIMNTEAFF. The CDR3 nucleotides are TGTGCCAGCAGCCCCAGACAGGGGATAATGAACACTGAAGCTTTCTTT.

This chain uses TRBV4-3 with TRBJ2-7, with D maybe TRBD1 (6 bases). This CDR3 comprises 15 residues. Trimming removed 0 bases at V and 3 bases at J, with 12 bases between. The V gene's germline CDR1 is LGHNA and CDR2 YSLEER. This chain's CDR3 is CASSQDQGNVYEQYF. CDR3 coding DNA: TGCGCCAGCAGCCAAGACCAGGGGAATGTCTACGAGCAGTACTTC.

This clone showed up many times. The chain joins TRBV19 to TRBJ2-4, with TRBD2 as a possible D gene (6 bases). V was pared by 1 base and J by 5 bases, with 6 bases between. The CDR3 spans 13 residues. Germline V gives CDR1 LNHDA, CDR2 SQIVND (reference sequence). CDR3 nucleotides: TGTGCCAGTAGTATAGCGGGGGAAAACATTCAGTACTTC. Its translation: CASSIAGENIQYF. The whole variable domain, remainder taken from reference TRBV19 and TRBJ2-4, is DGGITQSPKYLFRKEGQNVTLSCEQNLNHDAMYWYRQDPGQGLRLIYYSQIVNDFQKGDIAEGYSVSREKKESFPLTVTSAQKNPTAFYLCASSIAGENIQYFGAGTRLSVL.

This chain links TRBV11-1 with TRBJ1-1; perhaps TRBD1 as D (6 bases). In germline, CDR1 is SGHAT, CDR2 FQDESV (reference sequence). The CDR3 is 14 amino acids. Trimming took off 4 bases at V and 0 bases at J, with 9 bases between the two ends. For the CDR3, the DNA is TGTGCCAGCAGCTCCCAGGGGCTGAACACTGAAGCTTTCTTT. It codes for CASSSQGLNTEAFF.

There are a few counts of this clone. Here the CDR3 DNA reads TGTGCCAGCAGTGAGAGGGGCGGGAGCGCTGACTACGAGCAGTACTTC. Protein sequence: CASSERGGSADYEQYF. This chain uses TRBV2 with TRBJ2-7; 7 nucleotides line up with TRBD2. There are 16 residues in the CDR3. CDR1 and CDR2 (germline): SNHLY, FYNNEI. Trimming removed 3 bases from V and 3 bases from J; junction bases left unmatched: 11.

The genes are TRBV14 and TRBJ1-3; no firm D call. V lost 6 bases to trimming and J lost 3 bases, with 6 bases between them. This CDR3 has 12 amino acids. CDR1 and CDR2 (germline): SGHDN, FVKESK. Written as DNA, the CDR3 is TGTGCCAGCAGTTCGGTTGGAAACACCATATATTTT. Its protein product is CASSSVGNTIYF.

V usage is TRBV7-2 and J usage is TRBJ1-1; D remains unclear. The CDR3 consists of 13 residues. Trimming shortened V by 5 bases and J by 1 base, and 8 bases separated the two germline ends. The germline CDR1 and CDR2 sequences are SGHTA and FQGNSA. CDR3 bases: TGTGCCAGCAGCCGTGTAAGGAACACTGAAGCTTTCTTT. This gives the protein CASSRVRNTEAFF.

Concerning this clone: Within the sample, other DNA sequences also encode this same CDR3. This rearrangement joins TRBV3-1 (or the pseudogene TRBV3-2) to TRBJ1-1, with TRBD1 as a possible D gene (5 bases). The germline V gene has CDR1 LGHDT and CDR2 YNNKEL (reference sequence). V was clipped by 4 bases and J by 5 bases, with 11 bases between them. This CDR3 spans 13 amino acids. The CDR3 DNA follows: TGTGCCAGCAGCCCCCCAGGGAGTACTGAAGCTTTCTTT. It encodes CASSPPGSTEAFF.

The chain uses TRBV27 and TRBJ1-2, with D possibly matching TRBD1 (5 bases). Trimming removed 4 bases from V and 4 bases from J, with 13 bases in between. The CDR3 contains 14 residues. Germline V gene lookup returns CDR1 MNHEY and CDR2 SMNVEV (reference sequence). The CDR3 sequence is CASSSWDRTYGYTF. CDR3 sequence (DNA): TGTGCCAGCAGTTCGTGGGACCGTACCTATGGCTACACCTTC.

The J gene is TRBJ2-2, the V gene TRBV12-3 or TRBV12-4; the D call may be TRBD1 or TRBD2 (6 bases each). The CDR3 is made up of 13 amino acids. CDR3 residues: CDRGARATGELFF. The CDR3 bases are TGTGATAGGGGGGCCAGAGCCACCGGGGAGCTGTTTTTT.